These T cell receptor beta chains were read from a single sample in a study of graft-versus-host responses after intestinal transplantation. Method: immunoSEQ multiplex PCR; TCRdb's copy keeps in-frame clones and lacks some. The sample gives more than 65,000 clones, approximately 84% of which show up once; around 0.37% is in the top ten. No cognate antigen is known for these TCRs. The source was unstimulated CD4+ T cells sorted from spleen or lymph node cells, collected before transplant. These receptors were obtained from a human donor who was the organ donor for an intestinal transplant. CDR3s include the opening cysteine and the closing phenylalanine or tryptophan. Each record gives: J gene, D gene, V gene, clone size, CDR3 protein, CDR3 DNA. A D gene is named only where the DNA matches it firmly. Part of the rows lack a size; the others show once, few, many or a class for expanded clones.

TRBJ2-2 | NA | TRBV6-6 | few | CASSSAGELFF | TGTGCCAGCAGTTCGGCCGGGGAGCTGTTTTTT
TRBJ1-3 | TRBD1 | TRBV6-6 | once | CASEIRGRGGNTIYF | TGTGCCAGTGAGATCAGGGGGCGCGGTGGAAACACCATATATTTT
TRBJ1-2 | TRBD1 | TRBV5-4 | NA | CASSFTGGRTF | TGTGCCAGCAGCTTTACAGGGGGCAGGACCTTC
TRBJ1-5 | NA | TRBV28 | NA | CASSPLLTSGHQPQHF | TGTGCCAGCAGTCCCCTTTTGACAAGTGGCCATCAGCCCCAGCATTTT
TRBJ1-1 | NA | TRBV11-2 | NA | CASSGWTDRMNTEAFF | TGTGCCAGCAGCGGATGGACAGACCGCATGAACACTGAAGCTTTCTTT
TRBJ1-4 | TRBD1 | TRBV7-9 | NA | CASSMGQGTEKLFF | TGTGCCAGCAGCATGGGACAGGGGACTGAAAAACTGTTTTTT
TRBJ1-2 | NA | TRBV5-6 | NA | CASSSTESNYGYTF | TGTGCCAGCAGCTCAACCGAGTCTAACTATGGCTACACCTTC
TRBJ2-2 | NA | TRBV7-2 | NA | CASSLYRATGELFF | TGTGCCAGCAGCCTTTACAGGGCCACCGGGGAGCTGTTTTTT
TRBJ2-3 | TRBD2 | TRBV5-4 | NA | CASRVAGASNTDTQYF | TGTGCCAGCAGGGTAGCGGGGGCCTCGAACACAGATACGCAGTATTTT
TRBJ1-1 | NA | TRBV6-5 | NA | CASSAWGDGAFF | TGTGCCAGCAGCGCGTGGGGGGATGGTGCTTTCTTT
TRBJ1-3 | TRBD1 | TRBV5-1 | NA | CASSFTGGSGNTIYF | TGCGCCAGCAGCTTTACAGGGGGCTCTGGAAACACCATATATTTT
TRBJ2-2 | NA | TRBV5-5 | once | CASSFDTTGELFF | TGTGCCAGCAGCTTTGACACCACCGGGGAGCTGTTTTTT
TRBJ1-5 | NA | TRBV5-8 | few | CASSLDGSNQPQHF | TGTGCCAGCAGCTTGGACGGTAGCAATCAGCCCCAGCATTTT
TRBJ1-3 | NA | TRBV4-1 | NA | CASSSRGSGNTIYF | TGCGCCAGCAGCTCCAGGGGATCTGGAAACACCATATATTTT
TRBJ2-2 | NA | TRBV5-1 | NA | CASSLYRRGPSNTGELFF | TGCGCCAGCAGCTTATATAGGCGGGGGCCCTCTAACACCGGGGAGCTGTTTTTT
TRBJ2-5 | NA | TRBV7-9 | NA | CASSRGTPETQYF | TGTGCCAGCAGCCGGGGGACCCCCGAGACCCAGTACTTC
TRBJ1-4 | TRBD1 | TRBV5-4 | NA | CASSTWDRGEKLFF | TGTGCCAGCAGCACGTGGGACAGGGGTGAAAAACTGTTTTTT
TRBJ2-1 | TRBD2 | TRBV19 | NA | CASRSWASGGESSYNEQFF | TGTGCCAGTAGATCCTGGGCTAGCGGGGGGGAGAGCTCCTACAATGAGCAGTTCTTC
TRBJ1-1 | NA | TRBV19 | NA | CASLPQTDLNTEAFF | TGTGCCAGCCTTCCTCAGACAGACTTGAACACTGAAGCTTTCTTT
TRBJ2-5 | TRBD2 | TRBV7-9 | once | CASSSLAGNQETQYF | TGTGCCAGCAGCTCCCTAGCGGGGAATCAAGAGACCCAGTACTTC
TRBJ2-2 | TRBD1 | TRBV28 | NA | CASTGAVAGELFF | TGTGCCAGTACAGGGGCAGTGGCCGGGGAGCTGTTTTTT
TRBJ1-5 | NA | TRBV6-1 | NA | CASSEASGLSNQPQHF | TGTGCCAGCAGTGAAGCGTCTGGACTGAGCAATCAGCCCCAGCATTTT
TRBJ2-4 | NA | TRBV5-1 | NA | CASSEPRAGAKNIQYF | TGCGCCAGCAGCGAACCTAGGGCAGGGGCTAAAAACATTCAGTACTTC